Given below is one T cell receptor (beta chain) in context. It lacks a known antigen. No base quality values were provided; no much bigger clone lies one nucleotide off. This entry belongs to a study of blood T cell repertoires in COVID-19 (dated by TCRdb to about 2020). About the investigation overall: The collaborator samples originated in the United States, Italy and Spain and spanned the acute and convalescent phases of COVID-19. A de-identified subject ID, COVID-19 status, age in years and sex were almost always included in the sample metadata. The samples were drawn from two sources: the first 160 participants of the ongoing ImmuneRACE study, and fewer than 1,500 subjects contributed by 6 global collaborators. The dataset comprised deeply sampled blood TCRbeta repertoires from subjects exposed to, actively infected with, or recovered from COVID-19. The repertoires were released in a freely available public database meant as a resource for research on the immune response to SARS-CoV-2. The prospective study material was composed of cDNA or gDNA derived from T cells, B-cell-depleted T cells, or PBMCs. Where available, HLA class I and class II types were obtained from metadata supplied by the sample provider rather than from assay-based typing.

The immunoSEQ Assay, a bias-controlled multiplex PCR, was used to amplify TCRbeta CDR3 regions from genomic DNA. Under the source paper's analysis protocol: The number of nucleated cells in each sample was estimated by amplification of reference gene primers within the assay. To quantify the absolute abundance of each unique TCRbeta CDR3 rearrangement, sequence reads were collapsed and filtered. For each sample, productive Simpson clonality was calculated by taking the square root of Simpson's diversity index across productive rearrangements. This immuneACCESS table, as held by TCRdb, lists in-frame sequences with V and J called but not all clones. Of the missing ones, under half trace to an unresolved V gene in checked studies; the others have no known cause. V and J calls and clone size come straight from that table; D and trimming were deduced from the DNA. The sample yields about 90,000 clones; about two thirds were counted once. Approximately 14% of the sample is held by the ten biggest clonotypes.

CDR1 and CDR2 are drawn from the germline V gene (reference sequence): SEHNR, FQNEAQ. The CDR3 goes from the cysteine to the phenylalanine over 13 residues. Just the 39-base CDR3 DNA is kept, in frame starting at base 1. Trimming at the junction amounts to 2 bases on V and 2 bases on J, and the germline ends lie 6 bases apart. The collaborating institutions used their own protocols to collect whole blood in K2EDTA tubes. For TCRbeta analysis, collaborators shipped samples as frozen whole blood, isolated PBMCs, or DNA extracted from either of those sample types. Beyond this particular receptor, the publication reports: The quantity of clinical and demographic metadata differed by source and by participant and was supplied without curation.

The sample taken for sequencing was peripheral blood. This TCR came from a woman older than 75 with acute or convalescent COVID-19. The sequence joins TRBV7-9 to TRBJ1-2; perhaps TRBD1 is the D gene, with 6 bases matching. Read as DNA, the sequence is TGTGCCAGCAGCTTAAGGGGGAACTATGGCTACACCTTC. This yields the protein CASSLRGNYGYTF.